The present entry profiles one T cell receptor beta chain with its context. These data belong to a study of blood T cell repertoires in COVID-19. Study-wide context: PBMCs, B-cell-depleted T cells, or T cells provided the cDNA or gDNA that made up the material.

TCRdb's table, derived via immunoSEQ multiplex PCR, lists solely in-frame clones and lacks some. This table holds fewer than 200,000 clones, roughly 89% found once. This CDR3 contains 13 residues. The receptor was isolated from a woman aged 50 to 60 with acute or convalescent COVID-19. Sequencing input: peripheral blood. This chain uses TRBV7-5 with TRBJ1-2; no check of the table's D call, TRBD1, against the DNA was made. TRBV7-5 is labeled a pseudogene. CDR3 residues: CVRSSDRDPDYTF. CDR3 DNA sequence: TGTGTCAGAAGCTCAGACAGGGACCCTGACTACACCTTC.